This TCR beta chain was identified during a study of spatial heterogeneity in lung cancer. The study, taken as a whole, reports: The study found ubiquitous expanded tumor TCRs in blood more at resection than follow-up.

Carried by each TCR cDNA molecule was a unique molecular identifier. Via MiXCR, TCRdb re-called the 5' RACE reads, giving one row per CDR3 protein. The sample carries approximately 22,000 distinct CDR3 sequences, around 4.5% recorded once. Time point defined: sample taken at primary tumor resection. Unsorted whole RNA of tumor, nontumor lung or frozen PBMC was sequenced. The donors comprised about 65 untreated early-stage non-small cell lung cancer patients. This clonotype has ten or more counts. The antigen remains unidentified. V trimming: 5 bases; J trimming: 9 bases; junction bases outside the gene matches: 13. CDR1 is SGHTA and CDR2 is FQGNSA in the germline V gene. The CDR3 runs to 16 residues.

The receptor's source is a male donor with early-stage non-small cell lung cancer. This chain links TRBV7-2 with TRBJ2-1; TRBD2 matches 10 bases. This specimen consisted of PBMCs, obtained at surgery. DNA for the CDR3: TGTGCCAGCAGCACCTACGGGGCTAGCGGGAGTGGTGAGCAGTTCTTC. Its protein is CASSTYGASGSGEQFF.